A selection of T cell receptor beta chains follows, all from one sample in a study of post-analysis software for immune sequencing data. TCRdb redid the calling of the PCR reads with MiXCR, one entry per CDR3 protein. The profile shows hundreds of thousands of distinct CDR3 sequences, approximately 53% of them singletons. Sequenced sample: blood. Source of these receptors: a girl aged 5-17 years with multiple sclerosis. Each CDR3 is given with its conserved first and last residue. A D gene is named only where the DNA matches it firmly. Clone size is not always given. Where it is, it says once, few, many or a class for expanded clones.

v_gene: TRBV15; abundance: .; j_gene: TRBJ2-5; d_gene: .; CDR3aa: CATSRRDAQETQYF; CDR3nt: TGTGCCACCAGCAGACGGGACGCCCAAGAGACCCAGTACTTC
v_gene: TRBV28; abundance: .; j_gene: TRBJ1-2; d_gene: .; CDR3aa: CASRLSGTPSYGYTF; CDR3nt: TGTGCCAGCAGGCTCTCAGGGACCCCTAGCTATGGCTACACCTTC
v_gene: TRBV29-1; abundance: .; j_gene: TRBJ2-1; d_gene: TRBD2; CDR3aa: CSVYPLAGGENEQFF; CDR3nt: TGCAGCGTTTACCCCCTAGCGGGAGGGGAGAATGAGCAGTTCTTC
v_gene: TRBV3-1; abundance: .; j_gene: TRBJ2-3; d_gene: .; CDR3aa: CASSRDPLDTQYF; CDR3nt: TGTGCCAGCAGCCGTGACCCCCTAGATACGCAGTATTTT
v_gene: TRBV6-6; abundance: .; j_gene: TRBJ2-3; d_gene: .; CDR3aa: CASSYGPIPSTDTQYF; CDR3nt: TGTGCCAGCAGTTATGGTCCAATCCCTAGCACAGATACGCAGTATTTT
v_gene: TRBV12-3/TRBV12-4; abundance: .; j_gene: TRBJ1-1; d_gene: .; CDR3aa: CASQTVLNTEAFF; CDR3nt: TGTGCCAGCCAGACAGTTTTGAACACTGAAGCTTTCTTT
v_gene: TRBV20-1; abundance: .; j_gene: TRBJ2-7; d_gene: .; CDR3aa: CSARIQRSFSYEQYF; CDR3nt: TGCAGTGCTAGGATACAGAGATCCTTTTCCTACGAGCAGTACTTC
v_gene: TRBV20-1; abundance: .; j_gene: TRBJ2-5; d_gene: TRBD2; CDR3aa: CSASGTSGIGEQYF; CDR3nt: TGCAGTGCTAGTGGGACTAGCGGGATCGGAGAGCAGTACTTC
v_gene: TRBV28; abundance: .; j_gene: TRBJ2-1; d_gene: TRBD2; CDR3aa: CASTPTSGASYNEQFF; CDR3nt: TGTGCCAGCACTCCGACTAGCGGGGCCTCCTACAATGAGCAGTTCTTC
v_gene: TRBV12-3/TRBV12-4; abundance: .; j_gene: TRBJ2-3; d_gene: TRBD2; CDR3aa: CASSLIGAGLVASTDTQYF; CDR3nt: TGTGCCAGCAGTTTAATAGGAGCGGGACTAGTGGCTAGCACAGATACGCAGTATTTT
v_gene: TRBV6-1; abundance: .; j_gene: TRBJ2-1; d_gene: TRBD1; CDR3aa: CASSENRAGGVINEQFF; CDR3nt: TGTGCCAGCAGTGAAAATCGGGCAGGGGGCGTGATCAATGAGCAGTTCTTC
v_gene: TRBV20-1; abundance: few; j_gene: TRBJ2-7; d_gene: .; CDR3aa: CSAGTTVYEQYF; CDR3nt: TGCAGTGCTGGAACGACAGTATACGAGCAGTACTTC
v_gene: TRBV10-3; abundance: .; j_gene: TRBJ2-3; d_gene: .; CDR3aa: CATDQVSGLHTDTQYF; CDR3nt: TGTGCCACCGACCAGGTTTCGGGGCTCCACACAGATACGCAGTATTTT
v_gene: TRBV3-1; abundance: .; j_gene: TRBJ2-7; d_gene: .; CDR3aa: CASSLFSTHHEQYF; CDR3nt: TGTGCCAGCAGCCTATTCTCGACCCACCACGAGCAGTACTTC
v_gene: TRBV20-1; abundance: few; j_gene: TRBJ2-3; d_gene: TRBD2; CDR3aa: CSAREAGGTDTQYF; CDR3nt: TGCAGTGCTAGAGAAGCGGGGGGCACAGATACGCAGTATTTT
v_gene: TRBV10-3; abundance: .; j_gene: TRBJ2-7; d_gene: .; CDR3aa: CAISESGVSSYEQYF; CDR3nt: TGTGCCATCAGTGAGTCGGGGGTGAGCTCCTACGAGCAGTACTTC